This TCR beta chain was captured in a study of identical twins. TCRdb ran MiXCR on the 5' RACE reads and lists one entry per CDR3 protein. The profile shows about 220,000 distinct CDR3 sequences, around 7.6% of them singletons. Comment on this clonotype: A read error is possible here, since a much larger clone lies one base away.

These same data were also listed under a study on yellow fever vaccine responses in identical twins.

The receptor's source is a woman aged 18-29 years in good health. Sequencing used CD8+ T cells sorted from blood.

The CDR3 region is CASSQGTVNAGELFF. CDR3 nucleotides: TGTGCCAGCAGCCAAGGGACGGTTAACGCCGGGGAGCTGTTTTTT. This rearrangement joins TRBV7-9 to TRBJ2-2; D could derive from TRBD1 or TRBD2 (5 bases each). CDR3 length equals 15 residues. V lost 5 bases and J 6 bases, leaving 16 bases between the germline ends. Looked up from germline, CDR1 is SEHNR and CDR2 is FQNEAQ (reference sequence).